These 24 T cell receptor beta chains were sequenced from one sample in a study of blood T cell repertoires in COVID-19. Some clones are missing from TCRdb's copy, which holds only in-frame ones; the method was immunoSEQ multiplex PCR. The sample carries some 150,000 clones, roughly 80% recorded once. Sequencing was performed on peripheral blood. These receptors all stem from a woman aged 60 to 75 with COVID-19, enrolled during active disease.

This clone is a singleton in its sample. The rearrangement links TRBV19 to TRBJ1-1, with TRBD1 as a possible D gene (6 bases). The CDR3 loop spans 14 amino acids. The germline CDR1 and CDR2 sequences are LNHDA and SQIVND (reference sequence). Between the trimmed V and J ends, which lost 1 base and 6 bases, there was a span of 12 bases. CDR3: CASSIGAGASEAFF. The CDR3, as DNA: TGTGCCAGTAGTATAGGGGCGGGGGCCTCTGAAGCTTTCTTT. The full variable domain, with the rest looked up from reference TRBV19 and TRBJ1-1, is DGGITQSPKYLFRKEGQNVTLSCEQNLNHDAMYWYRQDPGQGLRLIYYSQIVNDFQKGDIAEGYSVSREKKESFPLTVTSAQKNPTAFYLCASSIGAGASEAFFGQGTRLTVV.

This sequence joins TRBV10-2 and TRBJ1-5; 10 bases match TRBD1. The CDR3 totals 15 residues. Germline CDR1 reads WSHSY; CDR2 reads SAAADI. The ends lost 3 bases at V and 4 bases at J; junction bases unmatched: 3. The CDR3 is CASSDRDRGNQPQHF. Here the CDR3 DNA reads TGCGCCAGCAGTGATAGGGACAGGGGTAATCAGCCCCAGCATTTT.

The chain combines TRBV9 with TRBJ1-6, with D hard to call. The V end lost 2 bases, the J end lost 7 bases, and 7 bases lay between the germline ends. This CDR3 comprises 13 residues. Germline V lookup: CDR1 SGDLS, CDR2 YYNGEE. The CDR3 coding sequence is TGTGCCAGCAGCGTGGGCGGGAATTCACCCCTCCACTTT. As protein: CASSVGGNSPLHF.

This sequence joins TRBV6-5 and TRBJ1-5; D possibly corresponds to TRBD1 (5 bases). Per germline, CDR1 MNHEY and CDR2 SVGAGI. This CDR3 comprises 12 residues. V lost 6 bases, J lost 5 bases, and 8 bases lay in between. The CDR3 is CASSLRDQPQHF. CDR3 nucleotides: TGTGCCAGCAGCCTCAGGGATCAGCCCCAGCATTTT.

J is TRBJ1-1 and V is TRBV3-1 (or the pseudogene TRBV3-2); D is ambiguous. Germline CDR1 reads LGHDT; CDR2 reads YNNKEL (reference sequence). Trimming pared 5 bases from V and 10 bases from J, leaving 14 bases between. The CDR3 contains 12 residues. CDR3 in amino acids: CASSSVIGGAFF. CDR3 nucleotide sequence: TGTGCCAGCAGCAGCGTAATAGGTGGAGCTTTCTTT.

The genes are TRBV3-1 (or the pseudogene TRBV3-2) and TRBJ1-1; TRBD1 is a possible D gene (5 bases). V dropped 0 bases and J dropped 1 base, with 15 bases sitting between them. Germline assignment: CDR1 LGHDT and CDR2 YNNKEL (reference sequence). This CDR3 region has 17 residues. In DNA, the CDR3 is TGTGCCAGCAGCCAAGATCAGACAGTGGGTGGGAACACTGAAGCTTTCTTT. Translating it yields CASSQDQTVGGNTEAFF.

The chain has TRBV6-5 and TRBJ1-5; D possibly corresponds to TRBD1 (6 bases). Germline V gene lookup returns CDR1 MNHEY and CDR2 SVGAGI. Trimming left V 6 bases short and J 2 bases short, with 14 bases between. This CDR3 has 15 residues. CDR3 loop: CASRPAQGGNQPQHF. CDR3 in DNA: TGTGCCAGCAGACCTGCACAGGGAGGCAATCAGCCCCAGCATTTT.

The genes are TRBV29-1 and TRBJ1-3; D uncertain. Germline loops: CDR1 SQVTM, CDR2 ANQGSEA. The V end lost 7 bases, the J end lost 4 bases, and 14 bases lay between the germline ends. This CDR3 is 13 amino acids long. The CDR3 nucleotides read TGCAGCGCGATTAAAGCACAGGGAAACACCATATATTTT. Amino acid sequence: CSAIKAQGNTIYF.

The rearrangement joins TRBV14 to TRBJ1-6; TRBD1 is a possible D gene (5 bases). Germline V gives CDR1 SGHDN, CDR2 FVKESK. The CDR3 extends over 16 amino acids. V was pared by 1 base and J by 11 bases, with 18 bases between. The CDR3 protein is CASSQVGLGGSAPLHF. Written as DNA, the CDR3 is TGTGCCAGCAGCCAAGTGGGCCTCGGGGGTTCGGCACCCCTCCACTTT.

J is TRBJ2-1 and V is TRBV11-2, with 7 bases identical to TRBD1. Germline V gene data show CDR1 as SGHAT and CDR2 as FQNNGV. V lost 6 bases, J lost 7 bases, and 6 bases stayed unmatched. The CDR3 runs to 13 residues. The CDR3 sequence is CASRPTGWNEQFF. The DNA of the CDR3 is TGTGCCAGCAGACCGACAGGGTGGAATGAGCAGTTCTTC.

The chain has TRBV5-1 and TRBJ1-6; D not resolved. Per the germline V gene, CDR1 is SGHRS and CDR2 is YFSETQ. The CDR3 is made up of 14 amino acids. Trimming pared 0 bases from V and 7 bases from J, leaving 8 bases between. The CDR3 is CASSLEQLNSPLHF. The DNA for the CDR3 is TGCGCCAGCAGCTTGGAACAGCTCAATTCACCCCTCCACTTT.

The chain recombines TRBV11-3 with TRBJ2-1, with 9 bases lining up with TRBD1. J gave up 7 bases and V 5 bases, and 9 bases lay outside the gene matches. CDR3 size: 15 residues. Germline CDR1 SGHNT, CDR2 YENEEA. Here the CDR3 reads CASSPLQGAGNEQFF. In nucleotides, the CDR3 is TGTGCCAGCAGCCCACTACAGGGGGCTGGTAATGAGCAGTTCTTC.

V gene TRBV19 combines with J gene TRBJ1-1; maybe TRBD1 (6 bases). The CDR3 is made up of 15 amino acids. V lost 5 bases and J lost 0, with 13 bases in between. CDR1 and CDR2 (germline): LNHDA, SQIVND (reference sequence). CDR3 nucleotides: TGTGCCAGTAGTTTCCCAGGGACATTGAACACTGAAGCTTTCTTT. This encodes CASSFPGTLNTEAFF.

This clone occurred a few times. V gene TRBV20-1 combines with J gene TRBJ1-1, with TRBD1 matching 10 bases. Unmatched junction bases numbered 7, after V lost 3 bases and J lost 0 bases. The CDR3 is 16 residues long. Germline V lookup: CDR1 DFQATT, CDR2 SNEGSKA (reference sequence). CDR3 protein: CSASDRGRSMNTEAFF. The CDR3, as DNA: TGCAGTGCTAGTGACAGGGGGCGTTCCATGAACACTGAAGCTTTCTTT.

Only a few counts were recorded for this clone. This sequence joins TRBV3-1 (or the pseudogene TRBV3-2) and TRBJ2-3; D remains ambiguous. The V end was cut by 4 bases, the J end by 2 bases, with 10 bases between. The germline gives CDR1 LGHDT, CDR2 YNNKEL (reference sequence). The CDR3 is 14 residues long. CDR3 coding DNA: TGTGCCAGCAGCCGACATCTTCCCACAGATACGCAGTATTTT. It yields the protein CASSRHLPTDTQYF.

The chain combines TRBV10-2 with TRBJ1-4; 11 positions match TRBD1. The CDR3 length is 14 residues. V trimming: 4 bases; J trimming: 6 bases; junction bases outside the gene matches: 1. CDR1 is WSHSY, CDR2 SAAADI, per germline. DNA of the CDR3: TGCGCCAGCAGTGGGACAGGGGGCGATGAAAAACTGTTTTTT. Its protein is CASSGTGGDEKLFF.

Note on this clone: In the same sample, other DNA sequences code for this CDR3. The chain joins TRBV5-1 to TRBJ2-1; 7 nucleotides match TRBD2. In germline, CDR1 is SGHRS, CDR2 YFSETQ. The CDR3 runs to 13 residues. V lost 2 bases to trimming and J lost 7 bases; unmatched junction nucleotides: 3. The CDR3 protein is CASSFGGGNEQFF. CDR3 DNA: TGCGCCAGCAGCTTTGGGGGAGGGAATGAGCAGTTCTTC.

The CDR3 reads CASSTTTGKAFF. CDR3 sequence (DNA): TGTGCCAGCAGTACTACAACCGGGAAAGCTTTCTTT. The chain combines TRBV6-5 with TRBJ1-1, with D hard to call. The CDR3 is made up of 12 amino acids. The germline gives CDR1 MNHEY, CDR2 SVGAGI. Trimming removed 5 bases at V and 9 bases at J, with 13 bases between.

This clone was observed a single time. The chain is built from TRBV5-4 and TRBJ1-1; unclear D gene. From germline, CDR1 is SGHNT and CDR2 YYREEE (reference sequence). V was clipped by 5 bases and J by 0 bases, with 5 bases between them. The CDR3 is 12 amino acids. CDR3 in amino acids: CASRSLNTEAFF. CDR3 DNA sequence: TGTGCCAGCAGATCTTTGAACACTGAAGCTTTCTTT.

J is TRBJ2-5 and V is TRBV5-1; D remains unclear. Germline CDR1 SGHRS, CDR2 YFSETQ. The CDR3 is 12 amino acids. V lost 5 bases and J 2 bases, leaving 7 bases between the germline ends. The CDR3 reads CASRQSQETQYF. DNA for the CDR3: TGCGCCAGCAGGCAGTCTCAAGAGACCCAGTACTTC. The full variable domain, with the rest looked up from reference TRBV5-1 and TRBJ2-5, is KAGVTQTPRYLIKTRGQQVTLSCSPISGHRSVSWYQQTPGQGLQFLFEYFSETQRNKGNFPGRFSGRQFSNSRSEMNVSTLELGDSALYLCASRQSQETQYFGPGTRLLVL.

The genes are TRBV2 and TRBJ1-2; perhaps TRBD1 as D (6 bases). Trimming removed 4 bases at V and 4 bases at J, with 13 bases between. The CDR3 has 14 residues. The germline CDR1 and CDR2 sequences are SNHLY and FYNNEI. In nucleotides, the CDR3 is TGTGCCAGCAGTGCGGTAACAGGGAGCTATGGCTACACCTTC. As protein: CASSAVTGSYGYTF.

CDR3 DNA: TGCAGCACCGACGGGAAGGGGGTGTTAGAAGCTTTCTTT. This sequence encodes CSTDGKGVLEAFF. The chain is built from TRBV29-1 and TRBJ1-1, with a tentative D call TRBD1 (6 bases). V lost 8 bases and J 8 bases, leaving 21 bases between the germline ends. Germline lookup yields CDR1 SQVTM and CDR2 ANQGSEA. This CDR3 has 13 residues.

This clone was counted a single time. The chain has TRBV5-1 and TRBJ2-7; TRBD2 might be the D (6 bases). The CDR3 runs 15 residues. Germline V gives CDR1 SGHRS, CDR2 YFSETQ. Trimming took off 4 bases at V and 4 bases at J, with 18 bases between the two ends. This chain's CDR3 is CASSPTAAGLYEQYF. For the CDR3, the DNA is TGCGCCAGCAGCCCAACAGCGGCGGGGCTATACGAGCAGTACTTC.

The genes are TRBV5-1 and TRBJ1-2, with TRBD1 matching 8 bases. V dropped 4 bases and J dropped 4; count of bases not matched to a gene: 9. The CDR3 extends over 15 amino acids. Germline assignment: CDR1 SGHRS and CDR2 YFSETQ. CDR3 nucleotide sequence: TGCGCCAGCAGCGAAACGGACAGGGACTTCTATGGCTACACCTTC. Its protein is CASSETDRDFYGYTF.